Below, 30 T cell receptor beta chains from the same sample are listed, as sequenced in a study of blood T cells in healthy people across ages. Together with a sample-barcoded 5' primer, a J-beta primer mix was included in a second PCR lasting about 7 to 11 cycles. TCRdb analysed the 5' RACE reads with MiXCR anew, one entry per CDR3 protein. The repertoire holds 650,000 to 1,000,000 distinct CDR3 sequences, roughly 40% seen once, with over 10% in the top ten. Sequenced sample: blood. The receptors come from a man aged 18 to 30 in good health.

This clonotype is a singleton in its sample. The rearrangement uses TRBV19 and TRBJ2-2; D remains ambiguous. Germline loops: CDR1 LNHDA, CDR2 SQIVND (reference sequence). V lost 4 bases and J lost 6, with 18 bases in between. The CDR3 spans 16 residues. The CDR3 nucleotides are TGTGCCAGTAGTAGTTTCCCCGCAGTGTTGGCCGGGGAGCTGTTTTTT. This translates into CASSSFPAVLAGELFF.

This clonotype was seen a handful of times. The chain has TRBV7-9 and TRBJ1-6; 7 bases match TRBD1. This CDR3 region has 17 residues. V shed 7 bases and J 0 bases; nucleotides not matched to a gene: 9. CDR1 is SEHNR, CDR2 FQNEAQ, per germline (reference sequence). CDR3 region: CASTGTASSSYNSPLHF. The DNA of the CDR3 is TGTGCCAGCACCGGGACAGCCTCGAGCTCCTATAATTCACCCCTCCACTTT.

The CDR3 coding sequence is TGCAGTGTCTACCCGGGGGACGATACGCAGTATTTT. This gives the protein CSVYPGDDTQYF. This chain links TRBV20-1 with TRBJ2-3; a possible D gene is TRBD2 (6 bases). V gave up 7 bases and J gave up 6 bases, with 14 bases separating them. The CDR3 is made up of 12 amino acids. Germline V lookup: CDR1 DFQATT, CDR2 SNEGSKA (reference sequence).

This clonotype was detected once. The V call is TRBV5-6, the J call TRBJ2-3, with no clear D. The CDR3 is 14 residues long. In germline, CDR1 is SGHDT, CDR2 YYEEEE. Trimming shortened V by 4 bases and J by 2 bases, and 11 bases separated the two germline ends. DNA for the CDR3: TGTGCCAGCAGCGCCGGACGAATCACAGATACGCAGTATTTT. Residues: CASSAGRITDTQYF.

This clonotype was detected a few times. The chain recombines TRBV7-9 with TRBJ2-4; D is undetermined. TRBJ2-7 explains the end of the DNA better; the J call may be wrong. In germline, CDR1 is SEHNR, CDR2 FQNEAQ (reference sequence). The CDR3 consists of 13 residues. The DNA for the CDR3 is TGTGCCAGCAGCCCCTTGACCTCTTTCGAGCAGTACTTC. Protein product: CASSPLTSFEQYF.

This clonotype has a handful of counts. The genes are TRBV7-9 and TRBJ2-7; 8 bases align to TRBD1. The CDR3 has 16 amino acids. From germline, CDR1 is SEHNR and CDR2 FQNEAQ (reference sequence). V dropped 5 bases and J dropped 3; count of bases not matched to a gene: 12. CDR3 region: CASSPAGQGSIYEQYF. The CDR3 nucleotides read TGTGCCAGCAGCCCCGCCGGACAGGGCAGTATCTACGAGCAGTACTTC.

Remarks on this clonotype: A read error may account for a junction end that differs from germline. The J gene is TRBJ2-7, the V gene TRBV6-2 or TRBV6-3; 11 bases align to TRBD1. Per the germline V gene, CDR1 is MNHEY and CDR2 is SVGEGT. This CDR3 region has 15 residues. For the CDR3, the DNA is TGTGACAGCAGTTCCGGGACAGGGGGACTCTACGAGCAGTACTTC. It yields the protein CDSSSGTGGLYEQYF.

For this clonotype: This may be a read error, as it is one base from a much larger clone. CDR3 sequence (DNA): TGTGCCAGCAGCCAAGAGTGGCGAGGGCAAGGTAACAATGAGCTGTTCTTC. Translated, it gives CASSQEWRGQGNNELFF. The V and J genes are TRBV4-2 and TRBJ2-1, with D possibly TRBD2 on 5 matching bases. The CDR3 covers 17 residues. Germline V lookup: CDR1 LGHNA, CDR2 YNFKEQ.

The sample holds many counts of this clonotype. CDR3 DNA: TGTGCCAGCAGTTCCACGGACAGCCCCCAAGAGACCCAGTACTTC. Translation gives CASSSTDSPQETQYF. This sequence joins TRBV12-3 or TRBV12-4 and TRBJ2-5; weak D call: TRBD1 (6 bases). The CDR3 is 15 residues long. V shed 4 bases and J shed 1 base, with 13 bases lying between them.

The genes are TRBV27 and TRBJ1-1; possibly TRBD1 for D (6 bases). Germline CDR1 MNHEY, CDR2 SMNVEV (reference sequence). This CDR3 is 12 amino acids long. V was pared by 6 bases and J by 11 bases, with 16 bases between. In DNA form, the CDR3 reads TGTGCCAGCAGCGGCCTCGGGCAGGGGGCTTTCTTT. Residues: CASSGLGQGAFF.

Written as DNA, the CDR3 is TGTGCCAGCAGCCAATATATCCCGGGACTGGGGGGTAGAGAAAAACTGTTTTTT. Translating gives CASSQYIPGLGGREKLFF. This chain links TRBV4-2 with TRBJ1-4; D is possibly TRBD1 (5 bases). The CDR3 runs 18 residues. Trimming took off 2 bases at V and 8 bases at J, with 24 bases between the two ends. CDR1 is LGHNA and CDR2 is YNFKEQ in the germline V gene.

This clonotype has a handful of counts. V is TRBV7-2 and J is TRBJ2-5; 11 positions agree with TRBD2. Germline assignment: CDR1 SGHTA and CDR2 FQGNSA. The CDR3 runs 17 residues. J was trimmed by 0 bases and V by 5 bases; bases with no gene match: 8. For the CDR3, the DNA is TGTGCCAGCAGCCACCAACTAGCGGGGGTGTACCAAGAGACCCAGTACTTC. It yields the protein CASSHQLAGVYQETQYF.

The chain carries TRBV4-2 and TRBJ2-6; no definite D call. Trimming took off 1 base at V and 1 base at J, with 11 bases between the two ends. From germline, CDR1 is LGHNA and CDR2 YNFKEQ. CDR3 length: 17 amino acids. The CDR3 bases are TGTGCCAGCAGCCAAGGCTCCGGAAGGTCTGGGGCCAACGTCCTGACTTTC. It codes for CASSQGSGRSGANVLTF.

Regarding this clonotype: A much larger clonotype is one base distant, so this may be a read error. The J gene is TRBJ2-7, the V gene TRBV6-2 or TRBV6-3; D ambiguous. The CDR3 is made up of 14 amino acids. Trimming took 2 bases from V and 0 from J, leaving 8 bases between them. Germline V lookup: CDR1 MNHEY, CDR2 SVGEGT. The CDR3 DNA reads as TGTGCCAGCAGTTACCGGCGGAGCTCCTACGAGCAGTACTTC. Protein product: CASSYRRSSYEQYF.

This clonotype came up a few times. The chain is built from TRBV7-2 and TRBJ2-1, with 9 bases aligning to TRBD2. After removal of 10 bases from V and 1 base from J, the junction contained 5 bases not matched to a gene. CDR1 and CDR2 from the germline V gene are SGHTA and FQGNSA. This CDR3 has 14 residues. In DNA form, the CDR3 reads TGTGCCAACCAGCGGGGGGCATCCTACAATGAGCAGTTCTTC. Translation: CANQRGASYNEQFF.

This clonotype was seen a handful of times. This chain's CDR3 is CSVRQGQSTEAFF. The CDR3, as DNA: TGCAGCGTTCGACAGGGGCAGAGCACTGAAGCTTTCTTT. V and J are TRBV29-1 and TRBJ1-1, with TRBD1 matching 8 bases. Germline V gene data show CDR1 as SQVTM and CDR2 as ANQGSEA. The CDR3 consists of 13 residues. Trimming cost V 5 bases and J 4 bases; bases outside gene matches: 6.

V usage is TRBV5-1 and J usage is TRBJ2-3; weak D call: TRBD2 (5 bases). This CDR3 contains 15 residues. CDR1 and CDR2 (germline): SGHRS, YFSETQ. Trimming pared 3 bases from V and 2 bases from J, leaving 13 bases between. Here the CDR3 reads CASSWEQAYTDTQYF. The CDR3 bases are TGCGCCAGCAGCTGGGAGCAGGCTTACACAGATACGCAGTATTTT. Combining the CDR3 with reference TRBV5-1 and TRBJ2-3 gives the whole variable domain KAGVTQTPRYLIKTRGQQVTLSCSPISGHRSVSWYQQTPGQGLQFLFEYFSETQRNKGNFPGRFSGRQFSNSRSEMNVSTLELGDSALYLCASSWEQAYTDTQYFGPGTRLTVL.

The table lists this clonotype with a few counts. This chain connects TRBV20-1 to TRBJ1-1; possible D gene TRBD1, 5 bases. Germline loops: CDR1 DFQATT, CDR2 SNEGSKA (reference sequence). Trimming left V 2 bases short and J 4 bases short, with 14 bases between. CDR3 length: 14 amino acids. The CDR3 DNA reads TGCAGTGCTAGAAAGGGCCCAGGGAGCACTGAAGCTTTCTTT. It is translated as CSARKGPGSTEAFF.

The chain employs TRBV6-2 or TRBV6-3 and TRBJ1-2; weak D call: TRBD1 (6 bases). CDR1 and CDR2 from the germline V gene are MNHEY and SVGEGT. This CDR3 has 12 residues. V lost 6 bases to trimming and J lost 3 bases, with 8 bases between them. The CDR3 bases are TGTGCCAGCAGCGACAGGTACTATGGCTACACCTTC. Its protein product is CASSDRYYGYTF.

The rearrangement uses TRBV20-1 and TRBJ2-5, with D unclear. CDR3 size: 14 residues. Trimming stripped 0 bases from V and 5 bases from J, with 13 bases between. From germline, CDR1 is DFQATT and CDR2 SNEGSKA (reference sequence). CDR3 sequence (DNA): TGCAGTGCTAGAGAAGTAAAAGGTCGGGAGACCCAGTACTTC. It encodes CSAREVKGRETQYF.

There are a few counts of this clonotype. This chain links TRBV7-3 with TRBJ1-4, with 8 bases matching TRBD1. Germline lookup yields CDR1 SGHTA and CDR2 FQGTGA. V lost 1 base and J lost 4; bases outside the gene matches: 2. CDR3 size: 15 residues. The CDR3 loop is CASSLRGQDNEKLFF. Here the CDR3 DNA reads TGTGCCAGCAGCTTAAGGGGACAGGATAATGAAAAACTGTTTTTT.

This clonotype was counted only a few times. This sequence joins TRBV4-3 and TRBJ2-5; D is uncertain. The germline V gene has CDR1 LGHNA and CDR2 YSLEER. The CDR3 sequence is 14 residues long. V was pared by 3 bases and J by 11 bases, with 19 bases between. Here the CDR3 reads CASSHQSLQNEQYF. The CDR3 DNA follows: TGCGCCAGCAGCCACCAATCCCTCCAAAATGAGCAGTACTTC.

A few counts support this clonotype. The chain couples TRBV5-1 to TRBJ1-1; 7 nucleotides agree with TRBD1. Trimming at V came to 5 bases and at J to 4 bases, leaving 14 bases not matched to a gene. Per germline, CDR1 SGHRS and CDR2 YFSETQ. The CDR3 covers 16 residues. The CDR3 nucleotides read TGCGCCAGCAGGAAAGGACAGGAGTATCGGGGCACTGAAGCTTTCTTT. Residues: CASRKGQEYRGTEAFF. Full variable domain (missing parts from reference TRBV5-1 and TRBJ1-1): KAGVTQTPRYLIKTRGQQVTLSCSPISGHRSVSWYQQTPGQGLQFLFEYFSETQRNKGNFPGRFSGRQFSNSRSEMNVSTLELGDSALYLCASRKGQEYRGTEAFFGQGTRLTVV.

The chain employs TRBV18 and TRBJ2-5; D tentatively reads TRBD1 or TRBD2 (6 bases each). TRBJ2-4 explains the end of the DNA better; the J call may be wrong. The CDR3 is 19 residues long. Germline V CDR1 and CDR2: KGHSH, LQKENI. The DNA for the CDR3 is TGTGCCAGCTCAAAAATAAGGGCGGGGACACTGACCACCAAAAACATTCAGTACTTC. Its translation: CASSKIRAGTLTTKNIQYF.

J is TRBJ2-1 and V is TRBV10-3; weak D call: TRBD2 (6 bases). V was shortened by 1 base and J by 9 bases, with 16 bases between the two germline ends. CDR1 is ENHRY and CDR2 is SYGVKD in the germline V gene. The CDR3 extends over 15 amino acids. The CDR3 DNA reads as TGTGCCATCAGTGAGTGGGCGGGGTCGGACGGTGAGCAGTTCTTC. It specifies CAISEWAGSDGEQFF.

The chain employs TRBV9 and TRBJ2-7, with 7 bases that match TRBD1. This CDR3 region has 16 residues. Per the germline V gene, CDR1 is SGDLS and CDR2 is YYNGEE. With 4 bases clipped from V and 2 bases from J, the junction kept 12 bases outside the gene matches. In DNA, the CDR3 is TGTGCCAGCAGCCCAAAGACAGGGACCCAGCCCTACGAGCAGTACTTC. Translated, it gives CASSPKTGTQPYEQYF.

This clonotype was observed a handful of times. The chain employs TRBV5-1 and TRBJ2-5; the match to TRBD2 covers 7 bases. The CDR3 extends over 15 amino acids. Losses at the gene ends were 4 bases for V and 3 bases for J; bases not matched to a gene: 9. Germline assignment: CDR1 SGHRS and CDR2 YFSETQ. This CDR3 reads CASSPGGTEKETQYF. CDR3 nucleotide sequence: TGCGCCAGCAGCCCCGGGGGGACGGAAAAAGAGACCCAGTACTTC.

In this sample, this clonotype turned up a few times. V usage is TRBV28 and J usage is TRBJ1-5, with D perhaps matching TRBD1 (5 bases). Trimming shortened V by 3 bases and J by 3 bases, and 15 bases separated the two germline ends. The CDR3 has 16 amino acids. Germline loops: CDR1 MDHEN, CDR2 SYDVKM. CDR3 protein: CASSFADTGYNQPQHF. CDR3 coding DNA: TGTGCCAGCAGTTTCGCGGACACAGGCTACAATCAGCCCCAGCATTTT.

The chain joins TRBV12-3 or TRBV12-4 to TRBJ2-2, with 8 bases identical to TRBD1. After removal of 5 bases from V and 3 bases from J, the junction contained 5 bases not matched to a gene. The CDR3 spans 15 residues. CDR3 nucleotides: TGTGCCAGCAGTACCAGGGGGCTTCACACCGGGGAGCTGTTTTTT. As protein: CASSTRGLHTGELFF.

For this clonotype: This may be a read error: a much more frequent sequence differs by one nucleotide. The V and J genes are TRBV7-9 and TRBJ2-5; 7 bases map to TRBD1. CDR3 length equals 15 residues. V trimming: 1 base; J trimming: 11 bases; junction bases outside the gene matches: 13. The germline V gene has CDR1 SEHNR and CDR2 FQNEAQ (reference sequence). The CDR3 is CASSLGGQPYNEQYF. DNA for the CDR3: TGTGCCAGCAGCTTAGGGGGACAGCCTTACAATGAGCAGTACTTC.